Following are 5 T cell receptor beta chains from one sample sequenced in a study of blood T cell repertoires in COVID-19. Generated by immunoSEQ multiplex PCR, the TCRdb table keeps only in-frame clones and is missing some. The sample gives about 180,000 clones, roughly 81% of which show up once; around 11% is in the top ten. The sample taken for sequencing was peripheral blood. Every receptor here comes from a woman of 80 years or more with COVID-19, enrolled during active disease.

The chain couples TRBV30 to TRBJ2-7; TRBD2 matches at 9 bases. The CDR3 runs 18 residues. The germline V gene encodes CDR1 GTSNPN and CDR2 SVGIG (reference sequence). V was clipped by 5 bases and J by 3 bases; unmatched bases: 20. The CDR3 region is CAWFCGAGGSSRVYEQYF. The DNA for the CDR3 is TGTGCCTGGTTCTGTGGAGCGGGGGGCTCCTCAAGGGTCTACGAGCAGTACTTC.

This clone was observed a few times. This rearrangement joins TRBV20-1 to TRBJ2-7; D gene unclear. Germline values: CDR1 DFQATT, CDR2 SNEGSKA (reference sequence). This CDR3 spans 11 amino acids. The germline V and J ends were trimmed by 5 bases and 5 bases, with 10 bases remaining between them. CDR3 coding DNA: TGCAGTGCTCCTACCCGCCACGAGCAGTACTTC. Encoded protein: CSAPTRHEQYF.

The chain links TRBV6-1 to TRBJ1-5; D perhaps matches TRBD1 (5 bases). V shed 1 base and J shed 1 base, with 8 bases lying between them. The CDR3 sequence is 15 residues long. Germline V gene sequence: CDR1 MNHNS, CDR2 SASEGT. This CDR3 reads CASSEVGGSNQPQHF. CDR3 in DNA: TGTGCCAGCAGTGAAGTCGGGGGAAGCAATCAGCCCCAGCATTTT.

In DNA form, the CDR3 reads TGTGCCAGCAGCGCCCCAGGTGAGCAGGTCTACGAGCAGTACTTC. Translated: CASSAPGEQVYEQYF. The chain links TRBV5-6 to TRBJ2-7; D is undetermined. The V gene's germline CDR1 is SGHDT and CDR2 YYEEEE. V was clipped by 4 bases and J by 3 bases, with 17 bases between them. This CDR3 is 15 amino acids long.

The chain has TRBV10-3 and TRBJ2-2; perhaps TRBD2 as D (5 bases). Trimming removed 10 bases at V and 2 bases at J, with 14 bases between. Per the germline V gene, CDR1 is ENHRY and CDR2 is SYGVKD. This CDR3 region has 14 residues. CDR3 sequence reads: CASHTAVNTGELFF. CDR3 coding DNA: TGTGCCAGCCACACAGCGGTTAACACCGGGGAGCTGTTTTTT.